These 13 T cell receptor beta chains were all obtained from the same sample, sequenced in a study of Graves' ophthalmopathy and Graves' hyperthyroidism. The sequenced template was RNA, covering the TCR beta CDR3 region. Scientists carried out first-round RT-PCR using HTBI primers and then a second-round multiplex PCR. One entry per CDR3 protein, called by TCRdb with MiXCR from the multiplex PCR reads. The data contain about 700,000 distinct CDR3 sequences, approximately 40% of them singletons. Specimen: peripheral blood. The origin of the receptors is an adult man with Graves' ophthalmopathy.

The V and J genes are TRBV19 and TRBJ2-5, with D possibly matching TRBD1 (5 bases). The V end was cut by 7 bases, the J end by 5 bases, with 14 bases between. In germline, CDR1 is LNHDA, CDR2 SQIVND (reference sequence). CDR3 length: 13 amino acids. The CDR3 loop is CASTVRVGETQYF. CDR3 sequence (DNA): TGTGCCAGTACCGTCAGGGTGGGGGAGACCCAGTACTTC.

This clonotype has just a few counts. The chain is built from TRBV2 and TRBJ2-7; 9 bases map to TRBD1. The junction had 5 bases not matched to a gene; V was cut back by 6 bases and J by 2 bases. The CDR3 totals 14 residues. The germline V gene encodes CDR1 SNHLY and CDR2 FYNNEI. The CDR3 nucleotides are TGTGCCAGCAGCCGGACAGGGGTTACCTACGAGCAGTACTTC. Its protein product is CASSRTGVTYEQYF.

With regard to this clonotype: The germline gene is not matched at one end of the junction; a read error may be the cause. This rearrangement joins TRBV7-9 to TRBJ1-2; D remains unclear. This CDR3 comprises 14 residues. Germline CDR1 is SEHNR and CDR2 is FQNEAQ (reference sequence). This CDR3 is CAGSLAIEPYGYTF. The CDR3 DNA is TGTGCCGGCAGCTTGGCAATCGAGCCCTATGGCTACACCTTC.

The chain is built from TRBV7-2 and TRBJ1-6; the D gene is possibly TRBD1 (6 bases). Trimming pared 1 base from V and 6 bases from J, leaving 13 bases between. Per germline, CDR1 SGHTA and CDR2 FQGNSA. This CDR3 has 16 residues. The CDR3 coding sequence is TGTGCCAGCAGCTTAGTGGGGGGGCAGGGTAATTCACCCCTCCACTTT. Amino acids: CASSLVGGQGNSPLHF.

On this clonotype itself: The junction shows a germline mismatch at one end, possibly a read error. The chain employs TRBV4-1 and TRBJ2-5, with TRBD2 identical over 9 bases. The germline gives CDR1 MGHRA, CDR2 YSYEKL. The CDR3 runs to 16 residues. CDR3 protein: CASSQGVAGAQETQYF. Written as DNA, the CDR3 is TGTGCCAGCAGCCAAGGGGTAGCGGGAGCCCAAGAGACCCAGTACTTC.

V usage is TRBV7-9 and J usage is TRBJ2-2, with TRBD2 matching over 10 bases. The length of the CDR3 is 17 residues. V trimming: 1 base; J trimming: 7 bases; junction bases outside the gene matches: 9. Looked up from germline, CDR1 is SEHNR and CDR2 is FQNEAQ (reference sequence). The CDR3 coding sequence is TGTGCCAGCAGCTTAGGCGTAGCGGGAGGACAGGGCGGGGAGCTGTTTTTT. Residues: CASSLGVAGGQGGELFF.

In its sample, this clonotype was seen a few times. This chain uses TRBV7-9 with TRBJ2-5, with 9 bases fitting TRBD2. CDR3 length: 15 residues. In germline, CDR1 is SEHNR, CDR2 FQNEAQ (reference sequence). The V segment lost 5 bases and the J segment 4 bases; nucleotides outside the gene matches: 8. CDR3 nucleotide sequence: TGTGCCAGCAGCCCTAGCGGGGCGGCCCGAGAGACCCAGTACTTC. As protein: CASSPSGAARETQYF.

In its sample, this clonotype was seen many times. This chain's CDR3 is CASSRSGVSVGYTF. Here the CDR3 DNA reads TGTGCCAGTAGCAGATCCGGCGTTAGTGTTGGCTACACCTTC. The chain couples TRBV19 to TRBJ1-2; D is undetermined. CDR3 length: 14 amino acids. Germline V lookup: CDR1 LNHDA, CDR2 SQIVND (reference sequence). The V end was cut by 6 bases, the J end by 7 bases, with 18 bases between.

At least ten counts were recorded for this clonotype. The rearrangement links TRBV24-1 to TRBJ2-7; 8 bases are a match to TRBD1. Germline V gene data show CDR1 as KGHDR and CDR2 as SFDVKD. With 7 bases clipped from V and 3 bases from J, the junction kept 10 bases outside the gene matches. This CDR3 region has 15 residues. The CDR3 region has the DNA TGTGCCACCAGCGGGGGATCTGGACAGGGCTACGAGCAGTACTTC. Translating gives CATSGGSGQGYEQYF.

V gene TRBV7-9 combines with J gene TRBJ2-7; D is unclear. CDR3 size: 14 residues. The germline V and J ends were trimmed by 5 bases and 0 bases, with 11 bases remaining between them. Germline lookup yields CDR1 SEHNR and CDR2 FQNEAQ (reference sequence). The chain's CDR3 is CASSPRQASYEQYF. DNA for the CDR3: TGTGCCAGCAGCCCCCGGCAGGCCTCCTACGAGCAGTACTTC.

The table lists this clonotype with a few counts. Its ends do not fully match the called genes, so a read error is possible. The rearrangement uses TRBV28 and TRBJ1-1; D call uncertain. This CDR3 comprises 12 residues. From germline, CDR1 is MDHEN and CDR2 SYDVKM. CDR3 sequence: CASSSGRVRVWF. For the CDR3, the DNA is TGTGCCAGCAGTTCCGGGCGGGTTCGAGTTTGGTTT.

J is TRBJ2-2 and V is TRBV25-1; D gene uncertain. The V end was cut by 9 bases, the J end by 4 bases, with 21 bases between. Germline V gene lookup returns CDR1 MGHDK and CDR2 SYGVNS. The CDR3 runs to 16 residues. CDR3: CASSIRKGIGTGELFF. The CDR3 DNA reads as TGTGCCAGTAGTATTAGGAAAGGCATCGGCACCGGGGAGCTGTTTTTT. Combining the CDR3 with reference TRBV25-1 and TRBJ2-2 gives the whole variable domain EADIYQTPRYLVIGTGKKITLECSQTMGHDKMYWYQQDPGMELHLIHYSYGVNSTEKGDLSSESTVSRIRTEHFPLTLESARPSHTSQYLCASSIRKGIGTGELFFGEGSRLTVL.

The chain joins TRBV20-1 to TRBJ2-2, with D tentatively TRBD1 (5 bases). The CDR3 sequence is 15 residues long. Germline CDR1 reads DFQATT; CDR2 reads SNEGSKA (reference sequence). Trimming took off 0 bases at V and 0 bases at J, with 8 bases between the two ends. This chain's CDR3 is CSARDWGTNTGELFF. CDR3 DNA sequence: TGCAGTGCTAGAGATTGGGGCACGAACACCGGGGAGCTGTTTTTT.